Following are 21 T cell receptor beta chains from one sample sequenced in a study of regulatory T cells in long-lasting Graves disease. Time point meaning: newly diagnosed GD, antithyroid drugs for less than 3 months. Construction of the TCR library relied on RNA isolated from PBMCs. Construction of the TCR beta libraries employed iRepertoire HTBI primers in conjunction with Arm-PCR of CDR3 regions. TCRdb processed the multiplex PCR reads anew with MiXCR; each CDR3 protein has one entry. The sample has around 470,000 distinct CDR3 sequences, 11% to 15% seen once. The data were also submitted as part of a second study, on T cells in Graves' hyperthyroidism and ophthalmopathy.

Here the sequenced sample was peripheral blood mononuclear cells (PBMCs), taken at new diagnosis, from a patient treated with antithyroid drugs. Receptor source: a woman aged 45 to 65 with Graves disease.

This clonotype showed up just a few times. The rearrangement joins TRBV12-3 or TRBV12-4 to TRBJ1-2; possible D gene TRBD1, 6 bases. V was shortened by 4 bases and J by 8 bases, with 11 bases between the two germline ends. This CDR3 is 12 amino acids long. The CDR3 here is CASSSDSRGYTF. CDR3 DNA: TGTGCCAGCAGTTCGGACAGTAGGGGCTACACCTTC.

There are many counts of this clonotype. The CDR3 region has the DNA TGTGCCAGCAGTTTAACAGCGGGGGCTCCCTACGAGCAGTACTTC. This translates into CASSLTAGAPYEQYF. The chain has TRBV27 and TRBJ2-7; 8 nucleotides line up with TRBD2. V was clipped by 2 bases and J by 2 bases; unmatched bases: 5. The CDR3 sequence is 15 residues long. Per germline, CDR1 MNHEY and CDR2 SMNVEV (reference sequence).

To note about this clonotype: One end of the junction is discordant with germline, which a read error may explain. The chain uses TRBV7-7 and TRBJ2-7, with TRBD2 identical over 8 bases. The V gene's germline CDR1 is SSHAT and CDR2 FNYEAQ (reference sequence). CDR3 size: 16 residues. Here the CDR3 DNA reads TGTGCTAGCAGCTTAGCGCGGCGGGAGGTCTCCTACGAGCAGTACTTC. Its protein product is CASSLARREVSYEQYF.

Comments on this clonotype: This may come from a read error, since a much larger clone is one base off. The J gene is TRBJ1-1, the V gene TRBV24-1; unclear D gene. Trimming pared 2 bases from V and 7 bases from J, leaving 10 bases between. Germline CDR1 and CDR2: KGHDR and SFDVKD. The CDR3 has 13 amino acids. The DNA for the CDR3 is TGTGCCACCAGTGATTGGGCTTCAGTTGAAGCTTTCTTT. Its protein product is CATSDWASVEAFF.

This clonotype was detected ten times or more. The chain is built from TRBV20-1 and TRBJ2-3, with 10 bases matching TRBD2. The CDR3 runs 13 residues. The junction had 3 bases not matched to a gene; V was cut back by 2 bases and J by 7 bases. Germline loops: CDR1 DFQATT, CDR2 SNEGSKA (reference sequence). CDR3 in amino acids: CSARLAGVHTQYF. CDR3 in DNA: TGCAGTGCTAGACTAGCGGGAGTACATACGCAGTATTTT.

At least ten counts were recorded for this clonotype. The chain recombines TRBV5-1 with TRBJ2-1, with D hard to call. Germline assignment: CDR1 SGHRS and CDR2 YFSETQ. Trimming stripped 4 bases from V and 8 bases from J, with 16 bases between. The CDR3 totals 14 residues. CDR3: CASSPLAPSDEQFF. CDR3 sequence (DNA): TGCGCCAGCAGCCCCCTGGCCCCGTCCGATGAGCAGTTCTTC. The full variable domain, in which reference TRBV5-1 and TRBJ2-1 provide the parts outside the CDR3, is KAGVTQTPRYLIKTRGQQVTLSCSPISGHRSVSWYQQTPGQGLQFLFEYFSETQRNKGNFPGRFSGRQFSNSRSEMNVSTLELGDSALYLCASSPLAPSDEQFFGPGTRLTVL.

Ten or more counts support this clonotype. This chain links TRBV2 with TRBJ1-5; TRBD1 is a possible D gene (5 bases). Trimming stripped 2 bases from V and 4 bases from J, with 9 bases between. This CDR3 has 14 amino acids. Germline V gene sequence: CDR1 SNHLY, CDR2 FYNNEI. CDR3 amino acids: CASSEQGRNQPQHF. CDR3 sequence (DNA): TGTGCCAGCAGTGAACAGGGTCGGAATCAGCCCCAGCATTTT.

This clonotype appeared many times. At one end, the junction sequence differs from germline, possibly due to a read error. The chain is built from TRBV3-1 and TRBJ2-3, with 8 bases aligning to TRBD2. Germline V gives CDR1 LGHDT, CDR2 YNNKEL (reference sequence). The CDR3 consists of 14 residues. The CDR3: CAGSFSGNTDTQYF. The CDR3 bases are TGTGCCGGCAGCTTTAGCGGGAACACAGATACGCAGTATTTT.

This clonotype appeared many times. Here the CDR3 reads CASSSSGLAFEQYF. The CDR3 nucleotides read TGCGCCAGCAGCTCTTCCGGACTAGCCTTCGAGCAGTACTTC. The rearrangement joins TRBV5-1 to TRBJ2-7; 8 bases line up with TRBD2. J was trimmed by 6 bases and V by 3 bases; bases with no gene match: 8. The germline CDR1 and CDR2 sequences are SGHRS and YFSETQ. The CDR3 is made up of 14 amino acids. The complete variable domain, with remaining parts taken from reference TRBV5-1 and TRBJ2-7, reads KAGVTQTPRYLIKTRGQQVTLSCSPISGHRSVSWYQQTPGQGLQFLFEYFSETQRNKGNFPGRFSGRQFSNSRSEMNVSTLELGDSALYLCASSSSGLAFEQYFGPGTRLTVT.

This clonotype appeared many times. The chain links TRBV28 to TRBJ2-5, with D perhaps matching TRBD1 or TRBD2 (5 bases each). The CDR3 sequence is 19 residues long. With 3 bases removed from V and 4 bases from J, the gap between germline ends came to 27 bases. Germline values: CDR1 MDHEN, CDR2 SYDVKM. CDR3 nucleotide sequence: TGTGCCAGCAGTTTTGAGGTTTCGGGACCAACAGAACTCAGAGAGACCCAGTACTTC. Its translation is CASSFEVSGPTELRETQYF.

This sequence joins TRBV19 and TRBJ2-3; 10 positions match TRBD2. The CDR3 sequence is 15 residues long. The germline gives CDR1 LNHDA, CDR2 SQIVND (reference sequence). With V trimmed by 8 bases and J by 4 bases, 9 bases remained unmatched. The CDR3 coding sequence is TGTGCCAGTGGATCTAGCGGGAGTTCCGCAGATACGCAGTATTTT. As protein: CASGSSGSSADTQYF.

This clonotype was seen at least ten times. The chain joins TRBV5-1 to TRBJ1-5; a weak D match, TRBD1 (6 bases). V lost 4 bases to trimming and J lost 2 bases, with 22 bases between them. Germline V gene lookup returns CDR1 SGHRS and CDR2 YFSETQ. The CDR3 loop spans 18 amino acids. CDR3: CASSPEGGPPSGNQPQHF. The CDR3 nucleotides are TGCGCCAGCAGCCCGGAGGGGGGGCCCCCTTCGGGCAATCAGCCCCAGCATTTT.

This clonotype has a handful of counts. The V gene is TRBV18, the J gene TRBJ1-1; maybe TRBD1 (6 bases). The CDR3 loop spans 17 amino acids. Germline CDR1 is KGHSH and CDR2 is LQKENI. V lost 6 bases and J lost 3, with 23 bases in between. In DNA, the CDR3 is TGTGCCAGCTCCCGAGGGGGGGAGAGGGGGGAAGACACTGAAGCTTTCTTT. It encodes CASSRGGERGEDTEAFF.

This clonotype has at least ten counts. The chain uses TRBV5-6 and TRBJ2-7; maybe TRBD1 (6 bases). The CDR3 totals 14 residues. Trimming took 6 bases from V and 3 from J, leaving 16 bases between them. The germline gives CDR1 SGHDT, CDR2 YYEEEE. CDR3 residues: CASNVRQAGYEQYF. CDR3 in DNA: TGTGCCAGCAACGTAAGACAGGCCGGCTACGAGCAGTACTTC.

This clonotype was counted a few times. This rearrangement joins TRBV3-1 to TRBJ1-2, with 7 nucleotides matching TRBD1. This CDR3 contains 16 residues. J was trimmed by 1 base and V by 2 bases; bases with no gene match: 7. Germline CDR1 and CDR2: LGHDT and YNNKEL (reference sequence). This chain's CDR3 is CASSQWDRLLNYGYTF. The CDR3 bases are TGTGCCAGCAGCCAATGGGACAGACTACTTAACTATGGCTACACCTTC.

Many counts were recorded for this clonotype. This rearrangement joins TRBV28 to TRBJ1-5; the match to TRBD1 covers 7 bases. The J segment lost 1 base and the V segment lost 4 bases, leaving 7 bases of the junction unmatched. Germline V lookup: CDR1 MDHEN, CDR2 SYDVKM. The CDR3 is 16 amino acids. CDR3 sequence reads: CASSSSQGKSNQPQHF. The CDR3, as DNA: TGTGCCAGCAGTTCCTCACAGGGGAAGAGCAATCAGCCCCAGCATTTT.

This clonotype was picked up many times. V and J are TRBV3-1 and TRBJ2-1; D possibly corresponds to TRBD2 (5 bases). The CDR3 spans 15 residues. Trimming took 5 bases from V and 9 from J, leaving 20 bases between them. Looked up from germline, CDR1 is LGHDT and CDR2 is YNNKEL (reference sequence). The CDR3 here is CASSTPREASIEQFF. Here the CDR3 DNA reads TGTGCCAGCAGCACTCCCCGGGAAGCGTCCATTGAGCAGTTCTTC.

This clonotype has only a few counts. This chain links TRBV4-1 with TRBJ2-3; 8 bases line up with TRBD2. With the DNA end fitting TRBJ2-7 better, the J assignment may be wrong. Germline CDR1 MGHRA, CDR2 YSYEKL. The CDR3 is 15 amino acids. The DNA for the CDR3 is TGCGCCAGCAGCCAAGCCCCAGCGGGGGCCTACGAGCAGTACTTC. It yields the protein CASSQAPAGAYEQYF.

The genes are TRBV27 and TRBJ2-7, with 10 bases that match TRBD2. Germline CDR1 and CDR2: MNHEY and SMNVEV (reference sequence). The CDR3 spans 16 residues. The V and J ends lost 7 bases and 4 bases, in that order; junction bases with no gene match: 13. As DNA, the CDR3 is TGTGCCAGCAATAAACTTGGCCTAGCGGGAGTTTACGAGCAGTACTTC. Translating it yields CASNKLGLAGVYEQYF.

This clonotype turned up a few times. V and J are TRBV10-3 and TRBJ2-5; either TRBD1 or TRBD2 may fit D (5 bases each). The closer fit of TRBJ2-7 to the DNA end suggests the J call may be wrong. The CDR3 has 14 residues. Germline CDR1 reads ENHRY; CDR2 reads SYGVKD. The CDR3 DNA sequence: TGTGCCACCTCAGGGAGTCAGAGCTCCTACGAGCAGTACTTC. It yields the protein CATSGSQSSYEQYF.

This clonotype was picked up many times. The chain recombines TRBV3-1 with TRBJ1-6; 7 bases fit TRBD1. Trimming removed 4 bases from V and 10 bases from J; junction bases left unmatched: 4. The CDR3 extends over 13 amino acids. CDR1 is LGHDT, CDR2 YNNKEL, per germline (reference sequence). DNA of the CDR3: TGTGCCAGCAGCCCCCGACAGGGATCACCCCTCCACTTT. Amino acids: CASSPRQGSPLHF.